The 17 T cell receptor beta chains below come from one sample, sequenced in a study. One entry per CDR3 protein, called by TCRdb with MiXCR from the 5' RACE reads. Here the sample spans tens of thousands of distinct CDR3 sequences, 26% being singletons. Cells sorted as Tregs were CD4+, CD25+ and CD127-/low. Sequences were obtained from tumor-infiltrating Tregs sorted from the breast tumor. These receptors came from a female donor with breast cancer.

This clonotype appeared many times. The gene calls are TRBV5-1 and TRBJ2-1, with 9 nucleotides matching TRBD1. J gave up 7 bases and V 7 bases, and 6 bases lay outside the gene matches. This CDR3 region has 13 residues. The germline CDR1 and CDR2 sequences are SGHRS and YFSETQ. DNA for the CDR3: TGCGCCAGCGGGGGGACAGGGCGGAATGAGCAGTTCTTC. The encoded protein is CASGGTGRNEQFF.

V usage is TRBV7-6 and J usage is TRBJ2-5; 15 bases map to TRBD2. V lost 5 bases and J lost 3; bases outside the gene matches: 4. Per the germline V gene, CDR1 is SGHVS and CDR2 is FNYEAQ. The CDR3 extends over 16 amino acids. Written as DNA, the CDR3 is TGTGCCAGCAGCGCCCGGACTAGCGGGGGGGAAGAGACCCAGTACTTC. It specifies CASSARTSGGEETQYF.

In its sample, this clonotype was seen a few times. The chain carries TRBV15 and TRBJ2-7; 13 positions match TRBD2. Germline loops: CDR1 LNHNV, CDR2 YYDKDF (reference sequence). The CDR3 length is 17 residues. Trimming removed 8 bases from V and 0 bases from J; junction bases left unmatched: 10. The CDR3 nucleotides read TGTGCCACCTTTCGGACTAGCGGGAGCCGGGGCTCCTACGAGCAGTACTTC. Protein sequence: CATFRTSGSRGSYEQYF.

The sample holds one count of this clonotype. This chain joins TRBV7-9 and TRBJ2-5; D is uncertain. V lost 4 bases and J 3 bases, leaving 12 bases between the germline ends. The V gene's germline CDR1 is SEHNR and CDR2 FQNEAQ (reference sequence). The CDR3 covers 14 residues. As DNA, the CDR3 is TGTGCCAGCAGCTCCTGGGCCGTGGAAGAGACCCAGTACTTC. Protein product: CASSSWAVEETQYF. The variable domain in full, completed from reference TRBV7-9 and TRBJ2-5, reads DTGVSQNPRHKITKRGQNVTFRCDPISEHNRLYWYRQTLGQGPEFLTYFQNEAQLEKSRLLSDRFSAERPKGSFSTLEIQRTEQGDSAMYLCASSSWAVEETQYFGPGTRLLVL.

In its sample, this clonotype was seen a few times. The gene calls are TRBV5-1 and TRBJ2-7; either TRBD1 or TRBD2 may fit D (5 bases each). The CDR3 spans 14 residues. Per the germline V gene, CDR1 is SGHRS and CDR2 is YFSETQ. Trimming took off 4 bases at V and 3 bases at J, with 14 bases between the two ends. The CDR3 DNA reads TGCGCCAGCAGCCCTCGGGACGGATACTACGAGCAGTACTTC. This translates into CASSPRDGYYEQYF.

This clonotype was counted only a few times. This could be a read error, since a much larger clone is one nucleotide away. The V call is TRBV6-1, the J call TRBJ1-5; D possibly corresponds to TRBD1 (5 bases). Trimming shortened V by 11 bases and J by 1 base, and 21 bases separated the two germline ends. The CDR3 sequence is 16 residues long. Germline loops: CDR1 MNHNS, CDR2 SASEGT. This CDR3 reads CAAAGSLGWSNQPQHF. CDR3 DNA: TGTGCCGCCGCAGGGTCTTTGGGGTGGAGCAATCAGCCCCAGCATTTT.

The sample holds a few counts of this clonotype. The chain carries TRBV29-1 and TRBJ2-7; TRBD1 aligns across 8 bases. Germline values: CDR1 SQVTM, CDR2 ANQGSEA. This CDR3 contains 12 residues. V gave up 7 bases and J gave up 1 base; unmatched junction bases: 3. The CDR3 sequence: CSGGQESYEQYF. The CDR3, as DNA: TGCAGCGGGGGACAGGAATCCTACGAGCAGTACTTC.

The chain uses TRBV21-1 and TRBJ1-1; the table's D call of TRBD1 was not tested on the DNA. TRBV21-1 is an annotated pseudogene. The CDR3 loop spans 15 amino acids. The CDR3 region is CASSKEVRPQTEAFF. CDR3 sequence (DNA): TGTGCCAGCAGCAAAGAGGTACGGCCCCAAACTGAAGCTTTCTTT.

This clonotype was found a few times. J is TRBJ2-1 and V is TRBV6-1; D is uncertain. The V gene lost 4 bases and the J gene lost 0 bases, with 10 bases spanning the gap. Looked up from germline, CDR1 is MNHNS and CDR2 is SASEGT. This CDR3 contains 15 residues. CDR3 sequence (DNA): TGTGCCAGCAGTGGGGCTAGACTCTCCTACAATGAGCAGTTCTTC. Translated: CASSGARLSYNEQFF.

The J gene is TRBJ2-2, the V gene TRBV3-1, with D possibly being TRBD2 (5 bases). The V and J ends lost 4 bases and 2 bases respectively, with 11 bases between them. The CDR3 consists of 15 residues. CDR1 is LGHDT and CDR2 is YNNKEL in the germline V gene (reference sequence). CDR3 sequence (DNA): TGTGCCAGCAGCCCTTCGAGGGCTAACACCGGGGAGCTGTTTTTT. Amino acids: CASSPSRANTGELFF.

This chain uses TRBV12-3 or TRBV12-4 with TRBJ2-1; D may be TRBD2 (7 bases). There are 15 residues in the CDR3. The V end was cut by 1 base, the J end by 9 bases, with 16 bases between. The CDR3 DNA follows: TGTGCCAGCAGTTTAGTTTTGGGGGGGGCGGGTGAGCAGTTCTTC. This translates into CASSLVLGGAGEQFF.

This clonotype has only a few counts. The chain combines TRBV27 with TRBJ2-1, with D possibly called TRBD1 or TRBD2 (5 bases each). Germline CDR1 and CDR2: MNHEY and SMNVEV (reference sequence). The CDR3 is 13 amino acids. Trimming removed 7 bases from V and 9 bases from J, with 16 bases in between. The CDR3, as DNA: TGTGCCAGCATGGCCGGGAACGGGGCTGAGCAGTTCTTC. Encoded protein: CASMAGNGAEQFF.

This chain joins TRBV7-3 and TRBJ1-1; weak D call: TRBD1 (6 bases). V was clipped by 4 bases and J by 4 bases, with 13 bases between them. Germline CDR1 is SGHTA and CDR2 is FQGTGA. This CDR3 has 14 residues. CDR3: CASSSTGFGTEAFF. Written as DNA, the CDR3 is TGTGCCAGCAGCTCAACAGGGTTCGGCACTGAAGCTTTCTTT.

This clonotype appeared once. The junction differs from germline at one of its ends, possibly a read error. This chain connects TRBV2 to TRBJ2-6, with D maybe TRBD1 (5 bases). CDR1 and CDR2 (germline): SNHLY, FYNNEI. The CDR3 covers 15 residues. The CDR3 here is CASSRQISGATVLTF. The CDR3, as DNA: TGTGCCAGCAGTCGACAAATCTCTGGGGCCACCGTCCTGACTTTC.

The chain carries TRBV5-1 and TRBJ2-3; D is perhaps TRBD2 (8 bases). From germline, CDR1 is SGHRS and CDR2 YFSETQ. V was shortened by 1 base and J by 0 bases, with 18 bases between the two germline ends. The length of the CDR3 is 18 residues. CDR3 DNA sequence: TGCGCCAGCAGCTTGCCCGGGGACAGACTAGCGAGCACAGATACGCAGTATTTT. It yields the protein CASSLPGDRLASTDTQYF.

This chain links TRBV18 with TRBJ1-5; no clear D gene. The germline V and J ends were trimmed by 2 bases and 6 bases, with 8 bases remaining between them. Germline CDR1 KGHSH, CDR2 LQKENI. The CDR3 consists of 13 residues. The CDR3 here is CASSPRDGQPQHF. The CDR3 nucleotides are TGTGCCAGCTCACCAAGGGATGGTCAGCCCCAGCATTTT. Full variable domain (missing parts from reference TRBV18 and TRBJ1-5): NAGVMQNPRHLVRRRGQEARLRCSPMKGHSHVYWYRQLPEEGLKFMVYLQKENIIDESGMPKERFSAEFPKEGPSILRIQQVVRGDSAAYFCASSPRDGQPQHFGDGTRLSIL.

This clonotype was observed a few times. The CDR3 reads CASSFGQGVADTQYF. In DNA form, the CDR3 reads TGTGCCAGCAGCTTCGGACAGGGTGTCGCAGATACGCAGTATTTT. This rearrangement joins TRBV7-2 to TRBJ2-3; 8 nucleotides match TRBD1. J was trimmed by 4 bases and V by 3 bases; bases with no gene match: 6. This CDR3 is 15 amino acids long. CDR1 and CDR2 from the germline V gene are SGHTA and FQGNSA. The full variable domain, in which reference TRBV7-2 and TRBJ2-3 provide the parts outside the CDR3, is GAGVSQSPSNKVTEKGKDVELRCDPISGHTALYWYRQSLGQGLEFLIYFQGNSAPDKSGLPSDRFSAERTGGSVSTLTIQRTQQEDSAVYLCASSFGQGVADTQYFGPGTRLTVL.